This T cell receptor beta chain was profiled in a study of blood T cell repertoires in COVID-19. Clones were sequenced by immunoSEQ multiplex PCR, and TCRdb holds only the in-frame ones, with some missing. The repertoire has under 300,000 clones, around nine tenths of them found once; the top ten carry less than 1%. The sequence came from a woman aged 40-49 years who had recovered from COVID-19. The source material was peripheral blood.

This CDR3 is CASGLGGTGLGNEQFF. CDR3 in DNA: TGTGCTAGTGGTTTGGGAGGGACAGGGTTAGGAAATGAGCAGTTCTTC. This chain joins TRBV12-5 and TRBJ2-1, with 9 bases matching TRBD1. The CDR3 length is 16 residues. Per germline, CDR1 LGHNT and CDR2 FRNRAP. The V and J ends lost 1 base and 7 bases, in that order; junction bases with no gene match: 8. Full variable domain (missing parts from reference TRBV12-5 and TRBJ2-1): DARVTQTPRHKVTEMGQEVTMRCQPILGHNTVFWYRQTMMQGLELLAYFRNRAPLDDSGMPKDRFSAEMPDATLATLKIQPSEPRDSAVYFCASGLGGTGLGNEQFFGPGTRLTVL.